This is a list of T cell receptor beta chains from one sample in a study of blood T cells in healthy people across ages. TCRdb re-analysed the 5' RACE reads in MiXCR, keeping a single row per CDR3 protein. The table shows roughly 1,500,000 distinct CDR3 sequences, with roughly 30% occurring only once. Sequencing input: blood. These receptors originate from a woman aged 25-40 years in good health. Each CDR3 is given with its conserved first and last residue. Each record gives: V gene, D gene, clone size, J gene, CDR3 DNA, CDR3 protein. D genes are given only for firm matches. Clone size is given for some rows only: seen once, a few or many times, or a class if the clone is expanded.

v_gene: TRBV4-1; d_gene: TRBD1; abundance: many; j_gene: TRBJ2-7; CDR3nt: TGCGCCAGCAGCCAATTTCCCAGGGTGGGACAGGGTGTCTACGAGCAGTACTTC; CDR3aa: CASSQFPRVGQGVYEQYF
v_gene: TRBV4-2; d_gene: TRBD2; abundance: -; j_gene: TRBJ2-1; CDR3nt: TGTGCCAGCAGCCCGGGACTAGCGGGGGAGCCTTTCAATGAGCAGTTCTTC; CDR3aa: CASSPGLAGEPFNEQFF
v_gene: TRBV30; d_gene: -; abundance: few; j_gene: TRBJ2-7; CDR3nt: TGTGCCTGTAAGGGGTACGAGCAGTACTTC; CDR3aa: CACKGYEQYF
v_gene: TRBV5-1; d_gene: -; abundance: -; j_gene: TRBJ1-4; CDR3nt: TGCGCCAGCAGCTGGGACGGCGCTAATGAAAAACTGTTTTTT; CDR3aa: CASSWDGANEKLFF
v_gene: TRBV5-1; d_gene: TRBD2; abundance: -; j_gene: TRBJ2-3; CDR3nt: TGCGCCAGCAGCTTGCCTAGCGGGGCGGCAGATACGCAGTATTTT; CDR3aa: CASSLPSGAADTQYF
v_gene: TRBV7-9; d_gene: TRBD1; abundance: many; j_gene: TRBJ2-5; CDR3nt: TGTGCCAGCAGCTCAATTGGGACAGGGAGTTTTCAAGAGACCCAGTACTTC; CDR3aa: CASSSIGTGSFQETQYF
v_gene: TRBV5-1; d_gene: -; abundance: -; j_gene: TRBJ1-1; CDR3nt: TGCGCCAGCAGGGGGAACAGCTTGTTGAACACTGAAGCTTTCTTT; CDR3aa: CASRGNSLLNTEAFF
v_gene: TRBV5-5; d_gene: -; abundance: -; j_gene: TRBJ2-3; CDR3nt: TGTGCCAGCAGCGTCGCGCGGCGCACAGATACGCAGTATTTT; CDR3aa: CASSVARRTDTQYF
v_gene: TRBV30; d_gene: -; abundance: few; j_gene: TRBJ2-5; CDR3nt: TGTGCCTGGAGTGTACAAGACCCGGGGGAGACCCAGTACTTC; CDR3aa: CAWSVQDPGETQYF
v_gene: TRBV28; d_gene: TRBD1; abundance: -; j_gene: TRBJ2-5; CDR3nt: TGTGCCAGCAGGAGAGGGACAGTTCAAGAGACCCAGTACTTC; CDR3aa: CASRRGTVQETQYF
v_gene: TRBV5-1; d_gene: -; abundance: few; j_gene: TRBJ2-7; CDR3nt: TGCGCCAGCAGCGACGACCGGGGCGCGATCTACGAGCAGTACTTC; CDR3aa: CASSDDRGAIYEQYF
v_gene: TRBV2; d_gene: -; abundance: -; j_gene: TRBJ2-5; CDR3nt: TGTGCCTGCAGTGGCCTAGGAGGGCCTATGGAGACCCAGTACTTC; CDR3aa: CACSGLGGPMETQYF
v_gene: TRBV9; d_gene: -; abundance: -; j_gene: TRBJ2-7; CDR3nt: TGTGCCAGCAGCGTAGGGCGGTACTCCTACAATGAGCAGTACTTC; CDR3aa: CASSVGRYSYNEQYF
v_gene: TRBV9; d_gene: TRBD2; abundance: -; j_gene: TRBJ2-3; CDR3nt: TGTGCCAGCAGCTATACTAGCGGGAGCGCAGATACGCAGTATTTT; CDR3aa: CASSYTSGSADTQYF
v_gene: TRBV10-3; d_gene: -; abundance: many; j_gene: TRBJ1-2; CDR3nt: TGTGCCATCAGTGAGGCCGGGGTCTATGGCTACACCTTC; CDR3aa: CAISEAGVYGYTF
v_gene: TRBV12-3/TRBV12-4; d_gene: TRBD2; abundance: few; j_gene: TRBJ2-7; CDR3nt: TGTGCCGGCAGTTCCATGTCTCATAGCGGGACCCACGAGCAGTACTTC; CDR3aa: CAGSSMSHSGTHEQYF
v_gene: TRBV5-1; d_gene: TRBD1; abundance: many; j_gene: TRBJ2-5; CDR3nt: TGCGCCAGCAGCTTATCGACAGGGCAAGAGACCCAGTACTTC; CDR3aa: CASSLSTGQETQYF
v_gene: TRBV7-9; d_gene: -; abundance: -; j_gene: TRBJ2-2; CDR3nt: TGTGCCAGCAGCCAACACAGGCCCACCACCGGGGAGCTGTTTTTT; CDR3aa: CASSQHRPTTGELFF
v_gene: TRBV20-1; d_gene: TRBD1; abundance: -; j_gene: TRBJ1-1; CDR3nt: TGCAGTGCTCAAGGCTGGGACAGAAAATGGCCCACTGAAGCTTTCTTT; CDR3aa: CSAQGWDRKWPTEAFF
v_gene: TRBV5-1; d_gene: TRBD1; abundance: many; j_gene: TRBJ2-7; CDR3nt: TGCGCCAGCAGCTTGAACCAGGGGGCTGTTCGCGAGCAGTACTTC; CDR3aa: CASSLNQGAVREQYF